This T cell receptor (beta chain) came from a study of neurological immune-mediated disorders. This sample's time point: longitudinal time-point 3. Synthesis of cDNA was accomplished via 5'RACE employing 10-nucleotide random UMIs. TCRdb fed the 5' RACE reads into MiXCR, producing one record per CDR3 protein. Of 93,000 or so distinct CDR3 sequences listed, 10% to 14% are singletons. This clonotype came up many times. V lost 3 bases and J lost 4; bases outside the gene matches: 5. Germline V gene lookup returns CDR1 SGHTA and CDR2 FQGNSA. CDR3 length: 15 residues. The clonotype comes from a female donor with HTLV-1-associated myelopathy (HAM/TSP). Sequenced material: PBMCs. This chain connects TRBV7-2 to TRBJ2-1; TRBD2 matches at 8 bases. The CDR3 DNA is TGTGCCAGCAGCTTGAGCGGGGGCTTTTACAATGAGCAGTTCTTC. This encodes CASSLSGGFYNEQFF.